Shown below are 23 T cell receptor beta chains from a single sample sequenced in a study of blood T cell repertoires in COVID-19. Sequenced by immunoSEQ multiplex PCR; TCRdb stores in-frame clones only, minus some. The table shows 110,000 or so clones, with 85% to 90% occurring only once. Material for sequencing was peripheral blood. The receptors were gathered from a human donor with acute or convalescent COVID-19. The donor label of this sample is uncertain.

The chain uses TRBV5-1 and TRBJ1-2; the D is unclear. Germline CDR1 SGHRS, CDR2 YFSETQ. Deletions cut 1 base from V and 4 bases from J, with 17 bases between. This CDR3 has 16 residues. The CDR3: CASSLYPGNLGYGYTF. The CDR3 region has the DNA TGCGCCAGCAGCTTGTATCCGGGAAATTTGGGCTATGGCTACACCTTC.

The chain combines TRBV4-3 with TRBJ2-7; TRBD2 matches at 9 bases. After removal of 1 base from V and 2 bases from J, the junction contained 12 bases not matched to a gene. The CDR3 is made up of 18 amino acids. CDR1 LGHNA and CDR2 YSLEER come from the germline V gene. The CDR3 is CASSQGLVASGNTYEQYF. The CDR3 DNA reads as TGCGCCAGCAGCCAAGGTCTTGTGGCTAGCGGGAACACCTACGAGCAGTACTTC.

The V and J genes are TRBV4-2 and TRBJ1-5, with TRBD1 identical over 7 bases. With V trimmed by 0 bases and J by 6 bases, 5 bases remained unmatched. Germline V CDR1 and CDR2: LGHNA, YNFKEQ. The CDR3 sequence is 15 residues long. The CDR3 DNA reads TGTGCCAGCAGCCAAGATAGACAGGGCATTCAGCCCCAGCATTTT. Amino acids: CASSQDRQGIQPQHF.

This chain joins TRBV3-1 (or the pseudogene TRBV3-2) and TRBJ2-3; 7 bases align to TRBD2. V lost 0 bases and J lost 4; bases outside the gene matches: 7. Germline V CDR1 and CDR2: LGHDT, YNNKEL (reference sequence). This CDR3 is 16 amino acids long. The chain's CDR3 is CASSQERTRGSDTQYF. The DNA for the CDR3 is TGTGCCAGCAGCCAAGAAAGGACTAGGGGCTCAGATACGCAGTATTTT.

Written as DNA, the CDR3 is TGTGCCAGCAGCTACCGGACAGGGGGCGCATTTATCTCTGAAGCTTTCTTT. It yields the protein CASSYRTGGAFISEAFF. The chain is built from TRBV28 and TRBJ1-1; TRBD1 aligns across 11 bases. This CDR3 comprises 17 residues. The germline V gene has CDR1 MDHEN and CDR2 SYDVKM. J gave up 6 bases and V 6 bases, and 15 bases lay outside the gene matches.

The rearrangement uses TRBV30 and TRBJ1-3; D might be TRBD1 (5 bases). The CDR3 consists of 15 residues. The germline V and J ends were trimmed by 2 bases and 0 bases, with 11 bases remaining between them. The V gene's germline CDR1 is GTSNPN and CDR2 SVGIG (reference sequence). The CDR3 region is CAWSRGTPSGNTIYF. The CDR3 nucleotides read TGTGCCTGGAGTCGCGGGACTCCCTCTGGAAACACCATATATTTT.

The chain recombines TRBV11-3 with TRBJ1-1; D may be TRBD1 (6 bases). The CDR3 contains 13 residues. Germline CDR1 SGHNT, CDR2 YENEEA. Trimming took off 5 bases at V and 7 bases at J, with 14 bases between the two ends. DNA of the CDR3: TGTGCCAGCAGCCTAACAGGGTTGAGTGAAGCTTTCTTT. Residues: CASSLTGLSEAFF.

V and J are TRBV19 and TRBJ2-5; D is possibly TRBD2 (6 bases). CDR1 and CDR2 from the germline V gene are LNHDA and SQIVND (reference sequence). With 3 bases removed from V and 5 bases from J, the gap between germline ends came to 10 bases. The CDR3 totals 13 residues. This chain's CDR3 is CASSIGGRETQYF. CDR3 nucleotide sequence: TGTGCCAGTAGTATCGGGGGTCGGGAGACCCAGTACTTC.

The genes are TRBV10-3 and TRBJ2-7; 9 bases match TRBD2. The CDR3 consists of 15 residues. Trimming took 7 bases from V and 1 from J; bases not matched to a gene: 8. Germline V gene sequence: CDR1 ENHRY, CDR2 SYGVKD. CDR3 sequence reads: CAIKSSLAGSYEQYF. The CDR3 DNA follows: TGTGCCATCAAGTCTAGTCTAGCGGGGTCCTACGAGCAGTACTTC.

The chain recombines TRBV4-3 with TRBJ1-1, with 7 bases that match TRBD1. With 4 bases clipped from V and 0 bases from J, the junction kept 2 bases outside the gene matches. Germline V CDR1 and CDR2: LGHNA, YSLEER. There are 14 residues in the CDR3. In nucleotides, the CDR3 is TGCGCCAGCAGCCCGGGACAGCTGAACACTGAAGCTTTCTTT. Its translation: CASSPGQLNTEAFF.

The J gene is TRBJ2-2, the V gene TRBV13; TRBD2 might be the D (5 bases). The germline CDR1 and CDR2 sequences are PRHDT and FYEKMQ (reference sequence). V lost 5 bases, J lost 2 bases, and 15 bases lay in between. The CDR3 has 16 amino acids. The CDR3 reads CASSRGVEGNTGELFF. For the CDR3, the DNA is TGTGCCAGCAGCAGAGGCGTAGAGGGAAACACCGGGGAGCTGTTTTTT.

CDR3 amino acids: CASRVGTSGSLDTQYF. The CDR3 region has the DNA TGCGCCAGCAGGGTTGGGACTAGCGGGAGTCTAGATACGCAGTATTTT. The chain joins TRBV5-1 to TRBJ2-3, with 14 nucleotides matching TRBD2. Germline lookup yields CDR1 SGHRS and CDR2 YFSETQ. V lost 5 bases and J lost 5; bases outside the gene matches: 7. This CDR3 comprises 16 residues. The whole variable domain, remainder taken from reference TRBV5-1 and TRBJ2-3, is KAGVTQTPRYLIKTRGQQVTLSCSPISGHRSVSWYQQTPGQGLQFLFEYFSETQRNKGNFPGRFSGRQFSNSRSEMNVSTLELGDSALYLCASRVGTSGSLDTQYFGPGTRLTVL.

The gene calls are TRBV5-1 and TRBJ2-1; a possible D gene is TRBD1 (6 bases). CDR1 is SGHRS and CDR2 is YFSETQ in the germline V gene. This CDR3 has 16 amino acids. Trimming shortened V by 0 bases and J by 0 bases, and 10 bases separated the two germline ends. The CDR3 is CASSLVTGSSYNEQFF. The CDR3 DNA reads TGCGCCAGCAGCTTGGTAACAGGGAGCTCCTACAATGAGCAGTTCTTC.

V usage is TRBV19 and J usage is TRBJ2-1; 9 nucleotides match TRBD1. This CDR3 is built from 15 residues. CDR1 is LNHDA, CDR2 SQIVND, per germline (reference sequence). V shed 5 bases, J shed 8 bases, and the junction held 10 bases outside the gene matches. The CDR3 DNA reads TGTGCCAGTAGTTTAACACCGGGACAGGGCCATGAGCAGTTCTTC. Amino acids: CASSLTPGQGHEQFF.

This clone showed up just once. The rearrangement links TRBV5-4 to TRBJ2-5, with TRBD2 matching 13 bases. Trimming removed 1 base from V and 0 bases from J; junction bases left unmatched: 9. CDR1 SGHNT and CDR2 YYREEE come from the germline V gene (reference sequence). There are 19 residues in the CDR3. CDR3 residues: CASSLLFGTSGGDQETQYF. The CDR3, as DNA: TGTGCCAGCAGCTTGTTATTCGGTACTAGCGGGGGGGACCAAGAGACCCAGTACTTC.

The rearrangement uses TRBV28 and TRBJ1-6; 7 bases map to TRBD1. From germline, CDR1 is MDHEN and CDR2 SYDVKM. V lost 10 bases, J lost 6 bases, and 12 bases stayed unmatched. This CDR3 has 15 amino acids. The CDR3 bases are TGTGCCATCCAATCGACAGGGATTGGTAATTCACCCCTCCACTTT. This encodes CAIQSTGIGNSPLHF.

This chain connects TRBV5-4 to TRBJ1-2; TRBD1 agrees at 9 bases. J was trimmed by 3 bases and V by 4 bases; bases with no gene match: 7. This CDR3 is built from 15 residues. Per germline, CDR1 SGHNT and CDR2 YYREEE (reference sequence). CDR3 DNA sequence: TGTGCCAGCAGCAAACGACAGGGGGTAGACTATGGCTACACCTTC. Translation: CASSKRQGVDYGYTF.

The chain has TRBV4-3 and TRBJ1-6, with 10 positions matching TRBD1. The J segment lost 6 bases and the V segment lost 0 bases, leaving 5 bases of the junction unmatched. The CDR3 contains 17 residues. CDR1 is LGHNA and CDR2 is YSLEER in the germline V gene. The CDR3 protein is CASSQEGQGFGNSPLHF. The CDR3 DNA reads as TGCGCCAGCAGCCAAGAGGGACAGGGGTTTGGTAATTCACCCCTCCACTTT.

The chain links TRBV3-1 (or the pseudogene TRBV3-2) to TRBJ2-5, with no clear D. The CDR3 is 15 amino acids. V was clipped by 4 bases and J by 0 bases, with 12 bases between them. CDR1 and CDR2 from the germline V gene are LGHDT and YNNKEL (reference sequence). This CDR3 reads CASSLPQANQETQYF. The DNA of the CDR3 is TGTGCCAGCAGCCTCCCCCAGGCTAACCAAGAGACCCAGTACTTC.

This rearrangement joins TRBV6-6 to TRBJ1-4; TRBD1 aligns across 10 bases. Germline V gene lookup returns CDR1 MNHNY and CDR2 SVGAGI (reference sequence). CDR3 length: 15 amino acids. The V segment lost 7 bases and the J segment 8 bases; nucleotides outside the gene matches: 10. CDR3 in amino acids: CASKGPGQGREKLFF. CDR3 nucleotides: TGTGCCAGCAAAGGACCGGGACAGGGGAGGGAAAAACTGTTTTTT.

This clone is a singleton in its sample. The CDR3 DNA reads TGTGCCAGCAGTGATAGTTTAATTCCGGGACTACTGAAAGAGACCCAGTACTTC. Protein sequence: CASSDSLIPGLLKETQYF. The J gene is TRBJ2-5, the V gene TRBV2; TRBD2 matches 7 bases. There are 18 residues in the CDR3. The V gene's germline CDR1 is SNHLY and CDR2 FYNNEI. Trimming took 3 bases from V and 3 from J; bases not matched to a gene: 16.

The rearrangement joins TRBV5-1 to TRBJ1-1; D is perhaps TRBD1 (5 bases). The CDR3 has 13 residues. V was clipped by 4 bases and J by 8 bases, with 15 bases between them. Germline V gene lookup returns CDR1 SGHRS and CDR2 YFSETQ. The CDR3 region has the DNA TGCGCCAGCAGCCGGGCAGGGCGATGGGAAGCTTTCTTT. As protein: CASSRAGRWEAFF.

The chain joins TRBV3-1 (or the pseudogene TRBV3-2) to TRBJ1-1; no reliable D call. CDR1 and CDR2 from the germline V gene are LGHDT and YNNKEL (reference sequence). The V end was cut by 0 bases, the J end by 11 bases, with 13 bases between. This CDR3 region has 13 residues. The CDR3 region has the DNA TGTGCCAGCAGCCAAGAAAGAGGAGAGGTGGCTTTCTTT. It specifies CASSQERGEVAFF.